A selection of T cell receptor beta chains follows, all from one sample in a study of monozygotic twins with inflammatory bowel disease. TCRdb re-called the 5' RACE reads and gives one entry per CDR3 protein, without DNA. The table counts 150,000 or so distinct CDR3 sequences; around 6.8% lies in the top ten. Sequences were obtained from blood. The receptors were sampled from a human donor with ulcerative colitis or Crohn's disease, or a healthy co-twin of an affected twin (not recorded which). Each CDR3 is given with its conserved first and last residue. Fields, in order: CDR3 length, V gene, J gene, clone size, CDR3 protein. Only some rows state a clone size, as once, few, many or a class for expanded clones.

>13|TRBV10-3|TRBJ1-6|-
CAINEGNNSPLHF
>14|TRBV5-4|TRBJ2-5|-
CASSGTGPQETQYF
>17|TRBV4-1|TRBJ1-3|-
CASSQVQGAVAGNTIYF
>12|TRBV27|TRBJ2-1|-
CATWNPRNEQFF
>16|TRBV7-2|TRBJ2-1|-
CASSLGQRWGVGEQFF
>13|TRBV11-2|TRBJ2-7|-
CASSSERGDEQYF
>16|TRBV20-1|TRBJ2-7|-
CSARDEASVYSYEQYF
>17|TRBV4-1|TRBJ1-5|-
CASSPDRDRARHQPQHF
>16|TRBV20-1|TRBJ1-5|-
CSARYRGTSSNQPQHF
>12|TRBV29-1|TRBJ1-1|-
CSVQTGNTEAFF
>13|TRBV5-1|TRBJ2-7|-
CASSIGREYEQYF
>16|TRBV9|TRBJ2-1|-
CASSVGSGQMHNEQFF
>15|TRBV5-1|TRBJ1-1|-
CASSLGGRENTEAFF
>16|TRBV27|TRBJ1-2|-
CASSRSRVGGNYGYTF
>14|TRBV20-1|TRBJ2-5|-
CSATIAGGQETQYF
>13|TRBV7-2|TRBJ1-2|-
CASSPRDSLFYTF
>15|TRBV5-1|TRBJ1-4|-
CASSLAYGAGEKLFF
>15|TRBV11-1|TRBJ2-1|-
CASSFSGDSYNEQFF
>14|TRBV5-1|TRBJ1-1|-
CASSAAGGVTEAFF
>16|TRBV30|TRBJ1-3|-
CAWSHPGTGSGNTIYF
>19|TRBV9|TRBJ2-1|-
CASSVVDGAFGVNYNEQFF
>16|TRBV28|TRBJ2-6|-
CASSLARASGANVLTF
>14|TRBV27|TRBJ2-3|-
CASSGLEGTDTQYF
>16|TRBV18|TRBJ2-3|-
CASSPPVSPPLDTQYF
>13|TRBV5-4|TRBJ2-5|-
CASSLDRGKTQYF
>14|TRBV11-2|TRBJ1-3|-
CASSGGTGGNTIYF
>15|TRBV3-1|TRBJ2-5|-
CASSQGARGRETQYF
>13|TRBV14|TRBJ2-3|-
CASSGSGRDTQYF
>11|TRBV6-1|TRBJ2-3|-
CASRLTDTQYF
>16|TRBV11-2|TRBJ2-5|-
CASSLDEGRYQETQYF
>11|TRBV12-3/TRBV12-4|TRBJ1-1|-
CASSGGDGAFF
>13|TRBV5-4|TRBJ1-3|-
CASSLVGEVTIYF
>18|TRBV12-3/TRBV12-4|TRBJ2-1|-
CASTQHFGVESSYNEQFF
>16|TRBV19|TRBJ2-2|-
CASSIWAKGNTGELFF
>14|TRBV27|TRBJ1-2|-
CASSLLGDSYGYTF
>13|TRBV7-6|TRBJ2-1|-
CASSFGRVNEQFF
>15|TRBV4-3|TRBJ2-7|-
CASSQDLGLAGANDF
>16|TRBV7-8|TRBJ2-2|-
CASSFAGLRSAGELFF
>15|TRBV18|TRBJ2-2|-
CASSPSGGNTGELFF
>15|TRBV24-1|TRBJ2-4|-
CATSEKFRVENIQYF
>17|TRBV20-1|TRBJ2-1|-
CSVTNLGDRGNYNEQFF
>15|TRBV18|TRBJ2-1|-
CASSIGALKGGEQFF
>15|TRBV7-8|TRBJ1-1|-
CASSLSPSLNTEAFF
>12|TRBV27|TRBJ2-7|-
CASSPDPSEQYF
>13|TRBV7-2|TRBJ1-1|medium-sized
CASGTGGYTEAFF
>15|TRBV7-9|TRBJ2-1|-
CASSFGGGNVDEQFF
>16|TRBV6-2/TRBV6-3|TRBJ2-7|-
CASSYSPRTASYEQYF
>17|TRBV27|TRBJ2-6|-
CASSLYARGTGANVLTF
>14|TRBV20-1|TRBJ2-7|-
CSARVGTSSYEQYF
>13|TRBV6-6|TRBJ2-7|-
CASGSGRIYEQYF
>13|TRBV19|TRBJ2-5|-
CASSFRGRETQYF